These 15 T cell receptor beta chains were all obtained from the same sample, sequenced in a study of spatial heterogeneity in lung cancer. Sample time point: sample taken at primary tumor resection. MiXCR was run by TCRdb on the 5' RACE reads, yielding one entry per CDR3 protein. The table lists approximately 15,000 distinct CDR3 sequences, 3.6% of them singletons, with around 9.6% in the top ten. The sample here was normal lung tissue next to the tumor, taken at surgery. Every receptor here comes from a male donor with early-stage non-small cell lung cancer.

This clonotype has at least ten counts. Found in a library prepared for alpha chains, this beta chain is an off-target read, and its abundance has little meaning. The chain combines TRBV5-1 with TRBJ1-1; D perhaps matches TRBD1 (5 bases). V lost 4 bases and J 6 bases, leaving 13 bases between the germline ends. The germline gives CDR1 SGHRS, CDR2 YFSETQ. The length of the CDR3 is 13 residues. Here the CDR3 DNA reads TGCGCCAGCAGCCCTAGGGGTGAAGCTGAAGCTTTCTTT. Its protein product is CASSPRGEAEAFF.

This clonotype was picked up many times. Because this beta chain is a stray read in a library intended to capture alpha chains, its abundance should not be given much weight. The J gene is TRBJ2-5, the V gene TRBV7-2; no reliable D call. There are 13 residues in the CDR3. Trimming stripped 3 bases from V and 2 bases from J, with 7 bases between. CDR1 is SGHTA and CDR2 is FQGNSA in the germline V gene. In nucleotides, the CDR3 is TGTGCCAGCAGCTTTTCCAGGCAAGAGACCCAGTACTTC. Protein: CASSFSRQETQYF.

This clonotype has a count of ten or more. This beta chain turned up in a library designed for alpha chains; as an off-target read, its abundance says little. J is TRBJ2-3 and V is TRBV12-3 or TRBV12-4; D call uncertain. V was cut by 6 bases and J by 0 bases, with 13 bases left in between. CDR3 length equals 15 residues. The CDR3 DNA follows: TGTGCCAGCAGCCGTAACGGGCGCAGCACAGATACGCAGTATTTT. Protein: CASSRNGRSTDTQYF.

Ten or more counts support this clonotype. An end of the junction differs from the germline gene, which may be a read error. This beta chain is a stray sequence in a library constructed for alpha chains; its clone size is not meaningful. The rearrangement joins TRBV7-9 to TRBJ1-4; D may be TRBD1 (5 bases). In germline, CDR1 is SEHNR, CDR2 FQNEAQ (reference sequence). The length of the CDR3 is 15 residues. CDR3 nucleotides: TGTGCCAGCAGCTTAGCGGGGGGTACTAGTGAAAAACTGTTTTTT. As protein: CASSLAGGTSEKLFF.

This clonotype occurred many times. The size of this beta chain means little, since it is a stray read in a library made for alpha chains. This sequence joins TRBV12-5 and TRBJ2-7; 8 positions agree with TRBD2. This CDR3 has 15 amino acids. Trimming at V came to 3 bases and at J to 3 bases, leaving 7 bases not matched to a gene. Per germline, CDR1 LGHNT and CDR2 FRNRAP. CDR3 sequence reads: CASGFPTSGSYEQYF. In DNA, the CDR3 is TGTGCTAGTGGTTTCCCCACCAGCGGGAGCTACGAGCAGTACTTC.

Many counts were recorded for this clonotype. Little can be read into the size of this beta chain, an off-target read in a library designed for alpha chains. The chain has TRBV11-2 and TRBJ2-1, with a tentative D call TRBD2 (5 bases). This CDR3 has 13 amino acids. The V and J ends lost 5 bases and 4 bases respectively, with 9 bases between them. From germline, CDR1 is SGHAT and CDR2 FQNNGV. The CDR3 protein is CASSTGEYNEQFF. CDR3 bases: TGTGCCAGCAGCACCGGGGAGTACAATGAGCAGTTCTTC.

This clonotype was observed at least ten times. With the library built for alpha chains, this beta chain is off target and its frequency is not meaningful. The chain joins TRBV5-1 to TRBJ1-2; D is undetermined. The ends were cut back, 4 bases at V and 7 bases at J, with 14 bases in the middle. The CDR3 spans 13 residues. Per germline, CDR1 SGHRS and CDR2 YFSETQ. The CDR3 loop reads CASSQQGKIGYTF. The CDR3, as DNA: TGCGCCAGCAGCCAACAAGGAAAAATTGGCTACACCTTC.

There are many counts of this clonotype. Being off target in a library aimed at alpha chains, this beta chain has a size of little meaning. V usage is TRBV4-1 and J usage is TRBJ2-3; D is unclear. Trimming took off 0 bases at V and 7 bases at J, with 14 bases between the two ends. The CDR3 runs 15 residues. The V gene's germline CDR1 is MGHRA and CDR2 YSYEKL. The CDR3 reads CASSQDELVRHTQYF. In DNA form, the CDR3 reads TGCGCCAGCAGCCAAGATGAGCTAGTGAGGCATACGCAGTATTTT.

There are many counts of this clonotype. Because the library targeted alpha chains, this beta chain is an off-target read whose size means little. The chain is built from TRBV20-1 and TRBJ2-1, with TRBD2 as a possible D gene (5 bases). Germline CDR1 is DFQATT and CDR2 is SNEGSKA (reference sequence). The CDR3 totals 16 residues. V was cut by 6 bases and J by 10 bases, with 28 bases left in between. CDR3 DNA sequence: TGCAGTGCCCCCTCGTTGGGGAAGATAATAAGAGGGGAGCAGTTCTTC. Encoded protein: CSAPSLGKIIRGEQFF.

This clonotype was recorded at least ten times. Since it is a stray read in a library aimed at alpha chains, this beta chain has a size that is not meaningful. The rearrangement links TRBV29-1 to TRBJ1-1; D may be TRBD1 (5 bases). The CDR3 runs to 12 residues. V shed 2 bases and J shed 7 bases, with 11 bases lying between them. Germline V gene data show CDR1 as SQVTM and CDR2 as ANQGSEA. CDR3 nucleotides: TGCAGCGTTGAACAGGGTTGGGGTGAAGCTTTCTTT. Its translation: CSVEQGWGEAFF.

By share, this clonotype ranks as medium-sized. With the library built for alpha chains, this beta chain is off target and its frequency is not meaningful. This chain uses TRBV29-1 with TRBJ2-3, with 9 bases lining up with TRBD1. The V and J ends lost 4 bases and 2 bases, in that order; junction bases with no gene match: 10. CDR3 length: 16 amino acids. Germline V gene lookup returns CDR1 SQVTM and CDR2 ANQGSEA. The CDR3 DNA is TGCAGCGTTGCCACACGAACAGGGGGCCACACAGATACGCAGTATTTT. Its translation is CSVATRTGGHTDTQYF.

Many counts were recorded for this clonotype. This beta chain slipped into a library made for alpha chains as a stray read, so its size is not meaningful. The CDR3 reads CATSDTGNDNEQFF. The CDR3 DNA follows: TGTGCCACCAGTGATACGGGAAATGACAATGAGCAGTTCTTC. The chain is built from TRBV24-1 and TRBJ2-1; a possible D gene is TRBD2 (5 bases). The CDR3 has 14 residues. V was shortened by 3 bases and J by 5 bases, with 10 bases between the two germline ends. Germline V gene sequence: CDR1 KGHDR, CDR2 SFDVKD.

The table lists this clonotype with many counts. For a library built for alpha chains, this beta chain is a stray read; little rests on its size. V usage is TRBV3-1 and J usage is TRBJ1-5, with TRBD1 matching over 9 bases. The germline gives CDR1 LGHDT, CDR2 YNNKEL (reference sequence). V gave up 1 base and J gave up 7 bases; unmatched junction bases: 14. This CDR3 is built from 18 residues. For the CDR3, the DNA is TGTGCCAGCAGCCAAGGATTGCAAGCACAGGGGGCTTTCCAGCCCCAGCATTTT. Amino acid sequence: CASSQGLQAQGAFQPQHF. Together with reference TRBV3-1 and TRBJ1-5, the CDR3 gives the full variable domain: DTAVSQTPKYLVTQMGNDKSIKCEQNLGHDTMYWYKQDSKKFLKIMFSYNNKELIINETVPNRFSPKSPDKAHLNLHINSLELGDSAVYFCASSQGLQAQGAFQPQHFGDGTRLSIL.

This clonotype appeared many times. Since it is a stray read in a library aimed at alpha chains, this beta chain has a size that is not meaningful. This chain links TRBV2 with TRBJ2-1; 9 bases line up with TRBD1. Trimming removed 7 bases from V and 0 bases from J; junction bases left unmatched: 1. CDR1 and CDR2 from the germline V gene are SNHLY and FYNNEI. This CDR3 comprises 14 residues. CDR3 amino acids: CASTDRGSYNEQFF. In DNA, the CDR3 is TGTGCCAGCACGGACAGGGGCTCCTACAATGAGCAGTTCTTC.

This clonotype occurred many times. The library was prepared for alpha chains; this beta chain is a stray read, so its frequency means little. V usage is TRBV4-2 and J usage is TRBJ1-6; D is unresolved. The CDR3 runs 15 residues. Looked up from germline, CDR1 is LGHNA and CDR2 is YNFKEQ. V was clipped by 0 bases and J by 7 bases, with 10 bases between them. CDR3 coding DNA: TGTGCCAGCAGCCAAGAGGTTGGGGAAAATTCACCCCTCCACTTT. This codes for CASSQEVGENSPLHF.